These 27 T cell receptor beta chains were sequenced from one sample in a study of post-analysis software for immune sequencing data. Carried by the TCR beta cDNA libraries were unique molecular identifiers. TCRdb independently ran MiXCR on the PCR reads; one entry per CDR3 protein. The sample has around 500,000 distinct CDR3 sequences, roughly 34% seen once. Findings and caveats of the study: In patients, TRBV5-6, TRBV5-1 and TRBV20-1 belonged to four or five TRBV segments found more frequently than in controls.

These receptors have no identified antigens. The material sequenced was blood. The receptors come from a girl aged 2-17 years with multiple sclerosis.

For this clonotype: Here the CDR3 omits its conserved ending phenylalanine or tryptophan, so a read error is the likely source. The rearrangement joins TRBV7-9 to TRBJ2-1, with D possibly matching TRBD2 (5 bases). Trimming left V 5 bases short and J 4 bases short, with 18 bases between. CDR3 length: 16 residues. Per germline, CDR1 SEHNR and CDR2 FQNEAQ (reference sequence). CDR3 in DNA: TGTGCCAGCAGCCCCGGACTCCGAGGGTTATACAATGAGCAGTTCGTC. Translation: CASSPGLRGLYNEQFV.

There are a few counts of this clonotype. V is TRBV7-9 and J is TRBJ2-7; the D gene could be TRBD1 or TRBD2 (6 bases each). The CDR3 consists of 17 residues. The ends were cut back, 5 bases at V and 0 bases at J, with 20 bases in the middle. Germline V CDR1 and CDR2: SEHNR, FQNEAQ (reference sequence). This CDR3 reads CASSQPLLGGGSYEQYF. CDR3 nucleotide sequence: TGTGCCAGCAGCCAGCCCCTACTAGGAGGGGGCTCCTACGAGCAGTACTTC.

This clonotype has only one observation. Possible read error: a much larger clone is one base away. This chain joins TRBV20-1 and TRBJ2-7, with D perhaps matching TRBD2 (5 bases). The CDR3 totals 13 residues. Per germline, CDR1 DFQATT and CDR2 SNEGSKA (reference sequence). Trimming left V 6 bases short and J 2 bases short, with 14 bases between. The CDR3: CSASGQEAYEQYF. DNA of the CDR3: TGCAGTGCCAGCGGTCAGGAGGCCTACGAGCAGTACTTC.

The CDR3 DNA reads TGTGCCAGCAGCGCGCGACAGGGACCAAACACTGAAGCTTTCTTT. Residues: CASSARQGPNTEAFF. The chain couples TRBV21-1 to TRBJ1-1; the table gives TRBD1 as D, unverified against the DNA. TRBV21-1 is a pseudogene locus. The CDR3 spans 15 residues.

The rearrangement links TRBV29-1 to TRBJ2-1, with 8 nucleotides matching TRBD2. The CDR3 is 18 amino acids. Germline V gives CDR1 SQVTM, CDR2 ANQGSEA. Trimming removed 1 base from V and 0 bases from J; junction bases left unmatched: 11. CDR3 sequence (DNA): TGCAGCGTTGAAGGCGGGGGGCTAAAAGGGAGCTCCTACAATGAGCAGTTCTTC. It is translated as CSVEGGGLKGSSYNEQFF.

The chain recombines TRBV20-1 with TRBJ2-1; D unresolved. Between the trimmed V and J ends, which lost 0 bases and 4 bases, there was a span of 13 bases. Germline CDR1 is DFQATT and CDR2 is SNEGSKA (reference sequence). The CDR3 contains 15 residues. The CDR3 DNA sequence: TGCAGTGCTAGAGACCCCCCCCTGACGTACAATGAGCAGTTCTTC. Protein product: CSARDPPLTYNEQFF.

Regarding this clonotype: One end of the junction fails to match germline, which may point to a read error. V and J are TRBV29-1 and TRBJ2-7; D is uncertain. Matching the DNA end better, TRBJ2-5 makes the J call doubtful. Germline V lookup: CDR1 SQVTM, CDR2 ANQGSEA. The CDR3 runs to 16 residues. The CDR3 sequence is CSAEDLSPGLEETQYF. The CDR3 DNA sequence: TGCAGCGCTGAAGATCTGTCCCCGGGCCTAGAAGAGACCCAGTACTTC.

With regard to this clonotype: This may be a read error, as it is one base from a much larger clone. This chain links TRBV10-3 with TRBJ2-7, with TRBD2 identical over 10 bases. The germline gives CDR1 ENHRY, CDR2 SYGVKD. The CDR3 spans 13 residues. The junction had 6 bases not matched to a gene; V was cut back by 6 bases and J by 7 bases. DNA for the CDR3: TGTGCCATCAGCGGACTAGCGGTCAATGAGCAGTACTTC. Its translation is CAISGLAVNEQYF.

Concerning this clonotype itself: Just one base apart from a much larger clone, this may be a read error. This chain connects TRBV11-1 to TRBJ2-1; 8 nucleotides line up with TRBD2. Germline-derived CDR1 and CDR2 are SGHAT and FQDESV (reference sequence). V trimming: 2 bases; J trimming: 6 bases; junction bases outside the gene matches: 6. The CDR3 sequence is 15 residues long. The DNA for the CDR3 is TGTGCCAGCAGCTTACAACTAGCGGTTTGCAATGAGCAGTTCTTC. This gives the protein CASSLQLAVCNEQFF.

The rearrangement joins TRBV19 to TRBJ2-5, with no clear D. Germline V gene sequence: CDR1 LNHDA, CDR2 SQIVND (reference sequence). The CDR3 runs to 15 residues. Trimming removed 3 bases at V and 5 bases at J, with 16 bases between. The CDR3 loop is CASSISGIRDETQYF. CDR3 DNA sequence: TGTGCCAGTAGTATTTCGGGCATCAGAGACGAGACCCAGTACTTC.

The table lists this clonotype with a few counts. The chain combines TRBV4-1 with TRBJ1-2, with D unresolved. The CDR3 is 15 amino acids. The germline V gene has CDR1 MGHRA and CDR2 YSYEKL. Trimming pared 0 bases from V and 0 bases from J, leaving 8 bases between. This CDR3 is CASSQEQGTNYGYTF. CDR3 DNA: TGCGCCAGCAGCCAAGAGCAAGGAACTAACTATGGCTACACCTTC.

CDR3 sequence reads: CASSQGVSGLRANEKLFF. The CDR3 nucleotides read TGCGCCAGCAGCCAAGGGGTGTCCGGGTTACGAGCTAATGAAAAACTGTTTTTT. This chain connects TRBV4-1 to TRBJ1-4; D is unclear. V dropped 1 base and J dropped 3 bases, with 18 bases sitting between them. Looked up from germline, CDR1 is MGHRA and CDR2 is YSYEKL. The CDR3 is 18 amino acids.

The chain is built from TRBV4-1 and TRBJ2-3; TRBD2 aligns across 10 bases. Germline trimming cut 4 bases from V and 4 bases from J; bases unmatched to any gene: 8. CDR1 and CDR2 from the germline V gene are MGHRA and YSYEKL. The CDR3 is 16 residues long. The CDR3 coding sequence is TGCGCCAGCAGCCCCCTAAGCGGGGGGGCGGCAGATACGCAGTATTTT. Translation gives CASSPLSGGAADTQYF.

The gene calls are TRBV2 and TRBJ2-3; D perhaps matches TRBD1 (6 bases). Trimming pared 8 bases from V and 2 bases from J, leaving 14 bases between. The CDR3 totals 14 residues. Germline-derived CDR1 and CDR2 are SNHLY and FYNNEI. In nucleotides, the CDR3 is TGTGCCAGCTCGGGCAGGGGTGTCACAGATACGCAGTATTTT. Amino acid sequence: CASSGRGVTDTQYF.

In nucleotides, the CDR3 is TGTGCCAGCATCTACGGGGCGGGGGACCCCTACGAGCAGTACTTC. This codes for CASIYGAGDPYEQYF. This chain joins TRBV11-2 and TRBJ2-7, with TRBD2 identical over 7 bases. The CDR3 contains 15 residues. CDR1 SGHAT and CDR2 FQNNGV come from the germline V gene. Trimming removed 7 bases from V and 2 bases from J; junction bases left unmatched: 11.

The DNA of the CDR3 is TGCAGTGCTAGAGAGGAGCCTGAGAGACCCCAGTACTTC. Translated, it gives CSAREEPERPQYF. The chain employs TRBV20-1 and TRBJ2-5, with D hard to call. This CDR3 comprises 13 residues. V was cut by 0 bases and J by 9 bases, with 14 bases left in between. Germline V gene lookup returns CDR1 DFQATT and CDR2 SNEGSKA (reference sequence).

This chain uses TRBV20-1 with TRBJ2-1; tentative D call: TRBD1 (6 bases). The germline V and J ends were trimmed by 5 bases and 6 bases, with 23 bases remaining between them. The CDR3 is made up of 16 amino acids. CDR1 and CDR2 (germline): DFQATT, SNEGSKA (reference sequence). The chain's CDR3 is CSAEGVRGTAVNEQFF. The CDR3 bases are TGCAGTGCTGAGGGGGTCCGGGGTACTGCGGTCAATGAGCAGTTCTTC.

The chain recombines TRBV7-2 with TRBJ2-3; D call uncertain. Trimming stripped 5 bases from V and 7 bases from J, with 16 bases between. There are 14 residues in the CDR3. Germline values: CDR1 SGHTA, CDR2 FQGNSA. CDR3 amino acids: CASSPVAPGYTQYF. In nucleotides, the CDR3 is TGTGCCAGCAGCCCCGTCGCGCCCGGTTATACGCAGTATTTT. The whole variable domain, remainder taken from reference TRBV7-2 and TRBJ2-3, is GAGVSQSPSNKVTEKGKDVELRCDPISGHTALYWYRQSLGQGLEFLIYFQGNSAPDKSGLPSDRFSAERTGGSVSTLTIQRTQQEDSAVYLCASSPVAPGYTQYFGPGTRLTVL.

The chain uses TRBV3-1 and TRBJ2-2; 10 nucleotides line up with TRBD1. This CDR3 has 17 amino acids. The V and J ends lost 6 bases and 2 bases, in that order; junction bases with no gene match: 9. Germline CDR1 and CDR2: LGHDT and YNNKEL (reference sequence). CDR3 nucleotide sequence: TGTGCCAGCAGTCCTCTCGGGACAGGGGATAACACCGGGGAGCTGTTTTTT. Translation gives CASSPLGTGDNTGELFF.

The chain links TRBV10-3 to TRBJ2-7; 11 positions agree with TRBD2. The V segment lost 7 bases and the J segment 3 bases; nucleotides outside the gene matches: 11. The CDR3 spans 16 residues. Germline assignment: CDR1 ENHRY and CDR2 SYGVKD. The CDR3 protein is CAIMGTSGTTVYEQYF. The CDR3 DNA follows: TGTGCCATCATGGGGACTAGCGGCACAACCGTCTACGAGCAGTACTTC.

In its sample, this clonotype was seen a few times. The chain employs TRBV11-2 and TRBJ2-1; D is undetermined. The CDR3 runs to 16 residues. V was shortened by 3 bases and J by 4 bases, with 16 bases between the two germline ends. Per the germline V gene, CDR1 is SGHAT and CDR2 is FQNNGV. CDR3 sequence (DNA): TGTGCCAGCAGCTTCAACGGACGGAATGATTACAATGAGCAGTTCTTC. This sequence encodes CASSFNGRNDYNEQFF.

This chain joins TRBV2 and TRBJ2-5, with D perhaps being TRBD1 or TRBD2 (5 bases each). The CDR3 sequence is 14 residues long. V was trimmed by 8 bases and J by 0 bases, leaving 13 bases between them. Looked up from germline, CDR1 is SNHLY and CDR2 is FYNNEI. The CDR3 here is CASRDGRYQETQYF. The CDR3 coding sequence is TGTGCCAGCCGGGACGGCCGATACCAAGAGACCCAGTACTTC.

This CDR3 reads CASSEGQATYGYTF. The CDR3 coding sequence is TGTGCCAGCAGTGAAGGCCAGGCGACCTATGGCTACACCTTC. The chain carries TRBV6-1 and TRBJ1-2; no reliable D call. V gave up 1 base and J gave up 4 bases, with 10 bases separating them. There are 14 residues in the CDR3. Germline CDR1 and CDR2: MNHNS and SASEGT.

This clonotype was seen only a few times. The chain employs TRBV7-3 and TRBJ2-3, with TRBD2 as a possible D gene (5 bases). Per germline, CDR1 SGHTA and CDR2 FQGTGA. V lost 2 bases and J lost 5, with 8 bases in between. The CDR3 spans 13 residues. CDR3 sequence: CASSLGAEDTQYF. Written as DNA, the CDR3 is TGTGCCAGCAGCTTAGGAGCGGAAGATACGCAGTATTTT.

The chain carries TRBV27 and TRBJ2-5; 10 bases are a match to TRBD1. The J call could be wrong; TRBJ2-7 is a better fit for the DNA end. The germline V gene encodes CDR1 MNHEY and CDR2 SMNVEV (reference sequence). CDR3 length: 13 residues. The CDR3 sequence is CASRGQGPYEQYF. The CDR3 DNA reads TGTGCCAGCAGGGGACAGGGGCCCTACGAGCAGTACTTC.

The chain combines TRBV3-1 with TRBJ2-1, with unresolved D. This CDR3 has 11 amino acids. The V and J ends lost 1 base and 11 bases respectively, with 6 bases between them. Germline CDR1 is LGHDT and CDR2 is YNNKEL (reference sequence). CDR3 loop: CASSQAGKQFF. The CDR3 bases are TGTGCCAGCAGCCAAGCTGGGAAGCAGTTCTTC.

A few counts support this clonotype. The CDR3 nucleotides read TGCAGCGTCCCTAGCTCCCCATTCAATGAGCAGTTCTTC. Its translation: CSVPSSPFNEQFF. V gene TRBV29-1 combines with J gene TRBJ2-1, with D perhaps TRBD2 (5 bases). V lost 6 bases and J lost 6, with 15 bases in between. The CDR3 runs to 13 residues. CDR1 and CDR2 from the germline V gene are SQVTM and ANQGSEA.